This T cell receptor (beta chain) was retrieved from a study of T cells in Graves' hyperthyroidism and ophthalmopathy. For the study at large: Peripheral blood draws took place at initial diagnosis, ahead of any treatment. General study findings and limits: Model output signaled ophthalmopathy a median approximately six months ahead of onset.

Notes on this clonotype: Its target is unknown.

Subjects with ophthalmopathy showed a Clinical Activity Score no lower than 3, a NOSPECS grade no lower than 4, and a duration shorter than 3 months. There were TCR beta CDR3 regions amplified from RNA transcripts. When the TCR CDR3 underwent first-round RT-PCR, the HTBI primer set was used. MiXCR, run by TCRdb on the multiplex PCR reads, gives a single entry per CDR3 protein. The repertoire holds nearly 600,000 distinct CDR3 sequences, with about 14% as singletons. Germline V gives CDR1 MGHRA, CDR2 YSYEKL. The CDR3 covers 17 residues. Trimming shortened V by 3 bases and J by 0 bases, and 15 bases separated the two germline ends.

Material for sequencing was blood. This receptor was obtained from a woman aged 18-29 years with Graves' ophthalmopathy. V and J are TRBV4-1 and TRBJ2-1; tentative D call: TRBD2 (5 bases). CDR3 loop: CASSHGVRESSYNEQFF. The CDR3 DNA reads TGCGCCAGCAGCCACGGGGTACGGGAAAGCTCCTACAATGAGCAGTTCTTC.